This section outlines one TCR beta chain sequence together with its context. As yet, its antigen is unknown. Extracted RNA was reverse transcribed into cDNA, the sequencing template. The assay was immunoSEQ multiplex PCR, and TCRdb's table has in-frame clones only and misses some. The sample shows roughly 150,000 clones, about 51% of them seen only once. J was trimmed by 0 bases and V by 11 bases; bases with no gene match: 1. The CDR3 runs 12 residues. Germline assignment: CDR1 SGHTA and CDR2 FQGNSA. Those with alopecia areata gave lesional scalp punch biopsies and peripheral blood. The entry originates in a study of CD8+ T cells in alopecia areata. The wider study: Treated patients swallowed 5 to 10 mg of oral tofacitinib twice daily. Tofacitinib dosing lasted 6 to 18 months, which was then followed by 6 months off drug. Notes on the study in general: It was lesional scalp, especially alopecia totalis/universalis, that showed higher clonality than normal scalp.

The sequence was collected from a human donor with alopecia areata. The chain employs TRBV7-2 and TRBJ2-1; 7 bases line up with TRBD2. Sequenced material: CD8+ T cells sorted from blood, taken at week 0. In DNA form, the CDR3 reads TGTGCCGGGGGGGACTCCTACAATGAGCAGTTCTTC. It specifies CAGGDSYNEQFF. The whole variable domain, filled in from reference TRBV7-2 and TRBJ2-1, reads GAGVSQSPSNKVTEKGKDVELRCDPISGHTALYWYRQSLGQGLEFLIYFQGNSAPDKSGLPSDRFSAERTGGSVSTLTIQRTQQEDSAVYLCAGGDSYNEQFFGPGTRLTVL.